This T cell receptor (beta chain) was sequenced during a study of regulatory T cells in long-lasting Graves disease. General study results and limits: Persistent disease exhibited a predilection for TRBV28, TRBJ1-2 and TRBJ2-5.

Assembly of TCR beta libraries relied on iRepertoire HTBI primers together with Arm-PCR of CDR3 regions. One entry per CDR3 protein results from TCRdb running MiXCR on the multiplex PCR reads. The data show 400,000 to 500,000 distinct CDR3 sequences, roughly 15% seen once. With 6 bases removed from V and 0 bases from J, the gap between germline ends came to 9 bases. Per the germline V gene, CDR1 is SNHLY and CDR2 is FYNNEI. CDR3 length: 14 amino acids. This clonotype was seen repeatedly, ten times or more. Its antigen remains unknown. Time point in this sample: newly diagnosed GD, antithyroid drugs for less than 3 months. Preparation of the TCR library used RNA extracted from PBMCs. The sample was also reused in another study, on T cells in Graves' hyperthyroidism and ophthalmopathy. Per that study: Most expanded thyroid clonotypes above 0.001 also appeared in blood.

This clonotype originated in a woman aged 18-29 years with Graves disease. The chain joins TRBV2 to TRBJ1-3; D is unresolved. The input for sequencing was peripheral blood mononuclear cells (PBMCs), taken at new diagnosis, from a patient treated with antithyroid drugs. CDR3 sequence reads: CASRSQSSGNTIYF. The DNA of the CDR3 is TGTGCCAGCAGGTCTCAGAGCTCTGGAAACACCATATATTTT.